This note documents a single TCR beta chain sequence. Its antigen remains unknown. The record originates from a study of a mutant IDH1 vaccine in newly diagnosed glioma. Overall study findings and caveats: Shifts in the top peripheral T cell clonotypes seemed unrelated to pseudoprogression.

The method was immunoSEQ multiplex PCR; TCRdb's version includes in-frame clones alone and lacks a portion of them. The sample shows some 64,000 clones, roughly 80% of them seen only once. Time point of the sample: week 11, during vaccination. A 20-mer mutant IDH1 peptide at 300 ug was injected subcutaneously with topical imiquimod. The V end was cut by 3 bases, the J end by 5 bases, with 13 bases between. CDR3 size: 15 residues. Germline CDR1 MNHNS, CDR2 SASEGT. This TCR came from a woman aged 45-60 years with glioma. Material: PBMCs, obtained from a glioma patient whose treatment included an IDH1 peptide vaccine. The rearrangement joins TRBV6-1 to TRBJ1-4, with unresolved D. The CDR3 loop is CASSDPRSGNEKLFF. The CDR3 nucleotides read TGTGCCAGCAGTGACCCGCGGAGCGGGAATGAAAAACTGTTTTTT.